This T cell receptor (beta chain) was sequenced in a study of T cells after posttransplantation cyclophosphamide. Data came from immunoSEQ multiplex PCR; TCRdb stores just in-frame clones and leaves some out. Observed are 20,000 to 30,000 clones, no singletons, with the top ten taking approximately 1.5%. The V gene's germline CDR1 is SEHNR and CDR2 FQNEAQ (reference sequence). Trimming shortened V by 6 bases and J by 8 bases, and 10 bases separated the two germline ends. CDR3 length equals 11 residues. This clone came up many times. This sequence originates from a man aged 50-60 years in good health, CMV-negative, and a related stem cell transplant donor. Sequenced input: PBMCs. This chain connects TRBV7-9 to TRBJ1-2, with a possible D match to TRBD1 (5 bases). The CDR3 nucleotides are TGTGCCAGCAGTAGGACAAGCGGCTACACCTTC. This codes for CASSRTSGYTF.